This TCR beta chain was obtained from a study of blood T cell repertoires in COVID-19. About the study: The cDNA or gDNA used as material had been derived from T cells, B-cell-depleted T cells, or PBMCs.

This CDR3 spans 11 amino acids. Germline V CDR1 and CDR2: MNHEY, SVGAGI. Trimming removed 9 bases at V and 7 bases at J, with 10 bases between. Original processing notes: Amplification from reference gene primers served as the basis for estimated nucleated cell counts. The protocol was immunoSEQ multiplex PCR, while the TCRdb copy is restricted to in-frame clones and leaves out a portion. That table gives V, J and clone size, and the DNA gave D and trimming. The table includes roughly 100,000 clones, approximately 84% detected once. The chain recombines TRBV6-5 with TRBJ1-5, with no clear D. The clonotype was recovered from a man in his forties with active or convalescent COVID-19. Sequencing input: peripheral blood. This CDR3 is CASGNGQPQHF. The CDR3 DNA is TGTGCCAGTGGCAATGGCCAGCCCCAGCATTTT.